The 22 T cell receptor beta chains reported below all come from one sample, sequenced in a study of neurological immune-mediated disorders. In TCRdb, the 5' RACE reads were re-called with MiXCR into one record per CDR3 protein. The sample lists roughly 50,000 distinct CDR3 sequences; about 13% were seen once. Sample: PBMCs. The receptors stem from a woman aged 55-69 years with HTLV-1-associated myelopathy (HAM/TSP).

At least ten counts were recorded for this clonotype. The genes are TRBV5-1 and TRBJ1-5; D gene uncertain. Germline V gene lookup returns CDR1 SGHRS and CDR2 YFSETQ. Trimming pared 0 bases from V and 4 bases from J, leaving 8 bases between. The CDR3 consists of 14 residues. This chain's CDR3 is CASSLEGINQPQHF. The CDR3 DNA follows: TGCGCCAGCAGCTTGGAGGGTATAAATCAGCCCCAGCATTTT.

This clonotype has at least ten counts. The chain is built from TRBV5-1 and TRBJ1-1; the D gene is possibly TRBD1 (5 bases). Germline CDR1 SGHRS, CDR2 YFSETQ. The CDR3 totals 15 residues. The V end lost 4 bases, the J end lost 4 bases, and 17 bases lay between the germline ends. This CDR3 reads CASSTRDRGGTEAFF. CDR3 DNA sequence: TGCGCCAGCAGCACCCGGGACCGCGGGGGCACTGAAGCTTTCTTT.

In its sample, this clonotype was seen many times. V and J are TRBV5-1 and TRBJ2-5, with D possibly called TRBD1 or TRBD2 (5 bases each). V was trimmed by 2 bases and J by 4 bases, leaving 24 bases between them. The V gene's germline CDR1 is SGHRS and CDR2 YFSETQ. This CDR3 comprises 18 residues. In nucleotides, the CDR3 is TGCGCCAGCAGCTTAAGCGGCTGGTTGGAGAGGGGTCGAGAGACCCAGTACTTC. Translated, it gives CASSLSGWLERGRETQYF.

The table lists this clonotype with many counts. V usage is TRBV7-2 and J usage is TRBJ2-1; 8 bases match TRBD1. The germline gives CDR1 SGHTA, CDR2 FQGNSA. The CDR3 is 15 residues long. J gave up 0 bases and V 5 bases, and 3 bases lay outside the gene matches. For the CDR3, the DNA is TGTGCCAGCAGCCACAGGGGGAGCTCCTACAATGAGCAGTTCTTC. As protein: CASSHRGSSYNEQFF.

The chain carries TRBV4-1 and TRBJ2-7; perhaps TRBD1 as D (5 bases). Germline CDR1 MGHRA, CDR2 YSYEKL. The CDR3 is made up of 14 amino acids. Trimming pared 0 bases from V and 6 bases from J, leaving 12 bases between. The CDR3 reads CASSQEGFQGEQYF. The DNA of the CDR3 is TGCGCCAGCAGCCAAGAGGGCTTTCAGGGCGAGCAGTACTTC.

This clonotype showed up many times. The gene calls are TRBV20-1 and TRBJ2-5, with TRBD2 identical over 14 bases. CDR1 is DFQATT and CDR2 is SNEGSKA in the germline V gene (reference sequence). Losses at the gene ends were 3 bases for V and 0 bases for J; bases not matched to a gene: 0. This CDR3 region has 15 residues. CDR3 protein: CSARGLAGDQETQYF. The CDR3 nucleotides read TGCAGTGCTAGGGGACTAGCGGGAGACCAAGAGACCCAGTACTTC.

The rearrangement links TRBV5-1 to TRBJ2-3; 12 bases match TRBD1. CDR1 is SGHRS and CDR2 is YFSETQ in the germline V gene. CDR3 length: 16 residues. J was trimmed by 4 bases and V by 3 bases; bases with no gene match: 6. The CDR3 sequence is CASSSTGTGGPDTQYF. Here the CDR3 DNA reads TGCGCCAGCAGCTCAACCGGGACAGGGGGCCCAGATACGCAGTATTTT.

The table lists this clonotype with many counts. J is TRBJ2-5 and V is TRBV7-2; 7 nucleotides match TRBD1. The CDR3 runs 14 residues. V shed 3 bases, J shed 5 bases, and the junction held 6 bases outside the gene matches. Looked up from germline, CDR1 is SGHTA and CDR2 is FQGNSA. The CDR3 reads CASSFQGVRETQYF. CDR3 DNA: TGTGCCAGCAGCTTTCAGGGGGTCAGGGAGACCCAGTACTTC.

This clonotype was detected ten times or more. This chain connects TRBV7-2 to TRBJ2-3, with a weak D call TRBD1 (6 bases). The CDR3 is 14 residues long. Trimming took off 1 base at V and 1 base at J, with 6 bases between the two ends. CDR1 is SGHTA and CDR2 is FQGNSA in the germline V gene. The CDR3 region has the DNA TGTGCCAGCAGCTTAGGGGGGCGCACAGATACGCAGTATTTT. As protein: CASSLGGRTDTQYF.

The sample holds many counts of this clonotype. This sequence joins TRBV12-3 or TRBV12-4 and TRBJ1-6; no reliable D call. Between the trimmed V and J ends, which lost 7 bases and 3 bases, there was a span of 10 bases. The CDR3 runs to 14 residues. The chain's CDR3 is CASTREVYNSPLHF. In nucleotides, the CDR3 is TGTGCCAGCACTAGAGAAGTCTATAATTCACCCCTCCACTTT.

This clonotype showed up many times. This chain uses TRBV5-1 with TRBJ2-2, with a weak D call TRBD2 (6 bases). This CDR3 comprises 14 residues. Germline loops: CDR1 SGHRS, CDR2 YFSETQ. Deletions cut 8 bases from V and 2 bases from J, with 13 bases between. The CDR3, as DNA: TGCGCCAGTTTTAGCGGAGGAAACACCGGGGAGCTGTTTTTT. It is translated as CASFSGGNTGELFF.

This clonotype was observed at least ten times. The V gene is TRBV6-2 or TRBV6-3, the J gene TRBJ2-7, with D perhaps matching TRBD1 or TRBD2 (5 bases each). CDR1 is MNHEY and CDR2 is SVGEGT in the germline V gene. V lost 5 bases and J lost 1, with 15 bases in between. The CDR3 contains 15 residues. DNA for the CDR3: TGTGCCAGCAGTGACTGGGACGGTGGATCCTACGAGCAGTACTTC. This gives the protein CASSDWDGGSYEQYF.

This clonotype was counted only a few times. The chain couples TRBV5-1 to TRBJ2-5; D is undetermined. Germline loops: CDR1 SGHRS, CDR2 YFSETQ. The CDR3 runs to 13 residues. Trimming cost V 2 bases and J 2 bases, with 7 bases left between them. CDR3 amino acids: CASSFVSQETQYF. CDR3 sequence (DNA): TGCGCCAGCAGCTTCGTTTCACAAGAGACCCAGTACTTC. Together with reference TRBV5-1 and TRBJ2-5, the CDR3 gives the full variable domain: KAGVTQTPRYLIKTRGQQVTLSCSPISGHRSVSWYQQTPGQGLQFLFEYFSETQRNKGNFPGRFSGRQFSNSRSEMNVSTLELGDSALYLCASSFVSQETQYFGPGTRLLVL.

This clonotype was picked up many times. The V gene is TRBV4-2, the J gene TRBJ1-1, with 9 bases matching TRBD1. Germline CDR1 and CDR2: LGHNA and YNFKEQ. The CDR3 sequence is 16 residues long. V gave up 3 bases and J gave up 3 bases; unmatched junction bases: 8. The CDR3 spells CASSQGGTGKDTEAFF. CDR3 DNA sequence: TGTGCCAGCAGCCAGGGGGGGACAGGGAAGGACACTGAAGCTTTCTTT.

This clonotype was seen at least ten times. The chain employs TRBV11-1 and TRBJ2-3; D is perhaps TRBD2 (6 bases). Deletions cut 5 bases from V and 1 base from J, with 16 bases between. The V gene's germline CDR1 is SGHAT and CDR2 FQDESV (reference sequence). There are 16 residues in the CDR3. The CDR3 region is CASSHAGSRGTDTQYF. CDR3 nucleotide sequence: TGTGCCAGCAGCCATGCGGGGTCCCGGGGCACAGATACGCAGTATTTT.

This clonotype was found many times. V gene TRBV20-1 combines with J gene TRBJ2-7, with D possibly TRBD2 on 6 matching bases. In germline, CDR1 is DFQATT, CDR2 SNEGSKA (reference sequence). This CDR3 has 14 amino acids. The V end was cut by 1 base, the J end by 3 bases, with 13 bases between. The CDR3 DNA follows: TGCAGTGCTAGAGGGCAAGCGGGTAGCTACGAGCAGTACTTC. Protein sequence: CSARGQAGSYEQYF.

A word on this clonotype: Sequence at one end of the junction differs from germline and may be a read error. The chain joins TRBV4-1 to TRBJ2-3; 8 bases align to TRBD2. The CDR3 totals 18 residues. Per the germline V gene, CDR1 is MGHRA and CDR2 is YSYEKL. As DNA, the CDR3 is TGCACCAGCAGCCAAGAGCGGGAGCGCACATTCCGCACAGATACGCAGTATTTT. Protein: CTSSQERERTFRTDTQYF.

This clonotype was observed many times. V and J are TRBV12-3 or TRBV12-4 and TRBJ1-5, with a possible D match to TRBD1 (5 bases). V lost 4 bases and J 9 bases, leaving 16 bases between the germline ends. The CDR3 covers 14 residues. CDR3 nucleotides: TGTGCCAGCAGTTCCGACAGCAAGCAATTGCCCCAGCATTTT. Amino acid sequence: CASSSDSKQLPQHF.

Many counts were recorded for this clonotype. The chain is built from TRBV6-6 and TRBJ2-1, with 14 bases lining up with TRBD2. Losses at the gene ends were 4 bases for V and 9 bases for J; bases not matched to a gene: 5. This CDR3 is built from 15 residues. CDR1 and CDR2 (germline): MNHNY, SVGAGI (reference sequence). CDR3 protein: CASSSGLAGVGEQFF. The CDR3 DNA follows: TGTGCCAGCAGTTCGGGACTAGCGGGAGTAGGTGAGCAGTTCTTC.

The table lists this clonotype with many counts. CDR3 loop: CASSTPDRGPEAFF. CDR3 nucleotides: TGTGCCAGCAGCACCCCGGACAGGGGCCCTGAAGCTTTCTTT. The V and J genes are TRBV7-9 and TRBJ1-1; TRBD1 aligns across 9 bases. Germline V gene sequence: CDR1 SEHNR, CDR2 FQNEAQ (reference sequence). The ends lost 5 bases at V and 6 bases at J; junction bases unmatched: 7. This CDR3 comprises 14 residues.

This rearrangement joins TRBV6-1 to TRBJ1-1, with a possible D match to TRBD1 (6 bases). V lost 4 bases and J lost 0, with 9 bases in between. The germline CDR1 and CDR2 sequences are MNHNS and SASEGT. CDR3 size: 14 residues. Here the CDR3 DNA reads TGTGCCAGCAGTGCAGGGGTTATGAACACTGAAGCTTTCTTT. It specifies CASSAGVMNTEAFF.

In this sample, this clonotype turned up many times. The chain has TRBV11-2 and TRBJ1-1; TRBD1 might be the D (6 bases). This CDR3 is built from 15 residues. Germline V gene lookup returns CDR1 SGHAT and CDR2 FQNNGV. Trimming left V 5 bases short and J 4 bases short, with 17 bases between. DNA for the CDR3: TGTGCCAGCAGCAATAGTCGGGGGCGGGGCACTGAAGCTTTCTTT. It encodes CASSNSRGRGTEAFF. The variable domain in full, with the rest retrieved from reference TRBV11-2 and TRBJ1-1, is EAGVAQSPRYKIIEKRQSVAFWCNPISGHATLYWYQQILGQGPKLLIQFQNNGVVDDSQLPKDRFSAERLKGVDSTLKIQPAKLEDSAVYLCASSNSRGRGTEAFFGQGTRLTVV.